The 18 T cell receptor beta chains listed next were all sequenced from one sample in a study of PD-1 blockade in mismatch repair-deficient tumors (dated by TCRdb to 2015 to 2018). Receptors were amplified or captured by the immunoSEQ multiplex PCR assay. TCRdb took over this immuneACCESS table, retaining in-frame rearrangements with V and J assigned. Such tables are incomplete; in checked studies, under half of the missing clones stem from an unresolved V gene, and the remainder is unexplained. The sample contains 70,000 to 90,000 clones, roughly 80% of them found a single time. Together, the top ten hold about 6% of the sample. Material: peripheral blood, obtained 44 weeks after starting pembrolizumab. The source of these receptors is an adult with mismatch repair-deficient cancer.

The chain carries TRBV7-2 and TRBJ2-1; no clear D gene. Germline V CDR1 and CDR2: SGHTA, FQGNSA. Trimming cost V 5 bases and J 1 base, with 12 bases left between them. The length of the CDR3 is 15 residues. For the CDR3, the DNA is TGTGCCAGCAGCCCCTTTAGGGTTTCCTACAATGAGCAGTTCTTC. It yields the protein CASSPFRVSYNEQFF.

CDR3 sequence reads: CASSVDSSGSSYNEQFF. The CDR3 DNA reads TGTGCCAGCAGCGTAGATAGTAGCGGGAGCTCCTACAATGAGCAGTTCTTC. This sequence joins TRBV9 and TRBJ2-1; 9 bases are a match to TRBD2. Germline-derived CDR1 and CDR2 are SGDLS and YYNGEE. With V trimmed by 0 bases and J by 0 bases, 4 bases remained unmatched. CDR3 size: 17 residues.

The CDR3 reads CASSVSGRLDANTIYF. The CDR3 coding sequence is TGTGCCAGCAGCGTATCGGGACGCCTGGATGCAAACACCATATATTTT. The chain joins TRBV9 to TRBJ1-3; D is possibly TRBD1 (5 bases). The CDR3 sequence is 16 residues long. V dropped 1 base and J dropped 6 bases, with 17 bases sitting between them. Germline CDR1 is SGDLS and CDR2 is YYNGEE.

The gene calls are TRBV4-1 and TRBJ2-3, with TRBD1 matching 10 bases. V was pared by 0 bases and J by 6 bases, with 12 bases of the junction left unmatched. Germline CDR1 is MGHRA and CDR2 is YSYEKL. This CDR3 is built from 18 residues. The CDR3 region has the DNA TGCGCCAGCAGCCAAGAACTCACCGGGACAGGGGAGACGGATACGCAGTATTTT. It codes for CASSQELTGTGETDTQYF.

The CDR3 reads CASSLAVGGQTDTQYF. The CDR3 DNA reads as TGCGCCAGCAGCTTGGCCGTCGGGGGGCAGACAGATACGCAGTATTTT. This sequence joins TRBV5-1 and TRBJ2-3; TRBD2 might be the D (7 bases). CDR1 is SGHRS and CDR2 is YFSETQ in the germline V gene. The germline V and J ends were trimmed by 0 bases and 3 bases, with 14 bases remaining between them. This CDR3 has 16 residues.

V and J are TRBV11-2 and TRBJ2-7; no reliable D call. Trimming left V 5 bases short and J 4 bases short, with 15 bases between. Germline CDR1 SGHAT, CDR2 FQNNGV. The CDR3 has 14 residues. Written as DNA, the CDR3 is TGTGCCAGCAGCCCTGGGAACAGAATGTACGAGCAGTACTTC. Protein sequence: CASSPGNRMYEQYF.

This clone was seen a few times. The V call is TRBV19, the J call TRBJ1-5; D is uncertain. Per the germline V gene, CDR1 is LNHDA and CDR2 is SQIVND (reference sequence). The V end was cut by 5 bases, the J end by 0 bases, with 8 bases between. CDR3 size: 14 residues. CDR3 sequence (DNA): TGTGCCAGTAGTCTACAGATTAGCAATCAGCCCCAGCATTTT. This encodes CASSLQISNQPQHF.

This CDR3 is CASSQVSLGLADYEQYF. CDR3 DNA: TGTGCCAGCAGCCAAGTGAGTTTAGGACTAGCGGATTACGAGCAGTACTTC. V is TRBV14 and J is TRBJ2-7, with TRBD2 identical over 10 bases. Germline-derived CDR1 and CDR2 are SGHDN and FVKESK. This CDR3 is built from 17 residues. Germline trimming cut 1 base from V and 4 bases from J; bases unmatched to any gene: 10.

V is TRBV18 and J is TRBJ2-1, with TRBD2 matching 9 bases. Germline CDR1 reads KGHSH; CDR2 reads LQKENI. The CDR3 is 15 amino acids. V lost 3 bases to trimming and J lost 6 bases; unmatched junction nucleotides: 6. The CDR3 coding sequence is TGTGCCAGCTCACCGGGGACTAGCCGGCGCAATGAGCAGTTCTTC. Amino acids: CASSPGTSRRNEQFF.

The chain employs TRBV19 and TRBJ2-5; 12 bases are shared with TRBD2. The V gene end was trimmed by 5 bases and the J gene end by 5 bases; junction bases not matched to a gene: 9. CDR3 size: 16 residues. In germline, CDR1 is LNHDA, CDR2 SQIVND (reference sequence). For the CDR3, the DNA is TGTGCCAGTAGTGGTTTGACTAGCGGGAGATCTGAGACCCAGTACTTC. Translating gives CASSGLTSGRSETQYF.

The chain joins TRBV29-1 to TRBJ1-2; weak D call: TRBD1 (5 bases). The CDR3 is 12 amino acids. Trimming left V 7 bases short and J 8 bases short, with 17 bases between. Per the germline V gene, CDR1 is SQVTM and CDR2 is ANQGSEA. The CDR3 region has the DNA TGCAGCGGCTCCTCGGGGCAACGGGGCTACACCTTC. It codes for CSGSSGQRGYTF.

This rearrangement joins TRBV7-2 to TRBJ2-2, with 9 bases lining up with TRBD1. This CDR3 comprises 17 residues. V trimming: 1 base; J trimming: 4 bases; junction bases outside the gene matches: 7. From germline, CDR1 is SGHTA and CDR2 FQGNSA. The CDR3 reads CASSLGRDRAITGELFF. CDR3 nucleotides: TGTGCCAGCAGCTTAGGCCGGGACAGGGCAATCACCGGGGAGCTGTTTTTT. The full variable domain, in which reference TRBV7-2 and TRBJ2-2 provide the parts outside the CDR3, is GAGVSQSPSNKVTEKGKDVELRCDPISGHTALYWYRQSLGQGLEFLIYFQGNSAPDKSGLPSDRFSAERTGGSVSTLTIQRTQQEDSAVYLCASSLGRDRAITGELFFGEGSRLTVL.

This clone was detected once. This chain links TRBV12-5 with TRBJ2-7; the D is unclear. Germline assignment: CDR1 LGHNT and CDR2 FRNRAP. This CDR3 contains 17 residues. Trimming pared 0 bases from V and 3 bases from J, leaving 18 bases between. This CDR3 is CASGLVLSSDLLYEQYF. As DNA, the CDR3 is TGTGCTAGTGGTTTGGTACTATCCAGCGATCTCCTCTACGAGCAGTACTTC.

This clone was seen a single time. The genes are TRBV6-1 and TRBJ2-7; a possible D gene is TRBD1 (5 bases). This CDR3 contains 12 residues. V lost 4 bases and J lost 1, with 5 bases in between. Germline V CDR1 and CDR2: MNHNS, SASEGT. The CDR3 is CASSGQSYEQYF. The CDR3 nucleotides read TGTGCCAGCAGTGGACAGTCCTACGAGCAGTACTTC.

The chain employs TRBV28 and TRBJ2-7, with TRBD2 identical over 15 bases. The CDR3 totals 15 residues. In germline, CDR1 is MDHEN, CDR2 SYDVKM. Trimming at V came to 6 bases and at J to 6 bases, leaving 6 bases not matched to a gene. The CDR3 DNA reads TGTGCCAGCAGCCCTGGACTAGCGGGAGGGCCCGAGCAGTACTTC. It translates to CASSPGLAGGPEQYF.

The chain couples TRBV5-1 to TRBJ2-7; possible D gene TRBD2, 7 bases. This CDR3 has 15 residues. Germline assignment: CDR1 SGHRS and CDR2 YFSETQ. Trimming cost V 0 bases and J 7 bases, with 17 bases left between them. The CDR3 is CASSLDGGPRSEQYF. Here the CDR3 DNA reads TGCGCCAGCAGCTTGGACGGGGGGCCCCGTTCGGAGCAGTACTTC.

The chain is built from TRBV27 and TRBJ2-5; D call uncertain. The germline gives CDR1 MNHEY, CDR2 SMNVEV (reference sequence). Trimming took off 3 bases at V and 5 bases at J, with 25 bases between the two ends. The CDR3 runs to 18 residues. The CDR3 region is CASSFSTPRPGRIETQYF. The CDR3 DNA is TGTGCCAGCAGTTTCTCCACTCCCCGCCCGGGCCGAATCGAGACCCAGTACTTC.

The CDR3 loop is CASGPSTGTGGYGYTF. The CDR3 nucleotides read TGTGCTAGTGGCCCCAGTACCGGGACAGGGGGCTATGGCTACACCTTC. The V and J genes are TRBV12-5 and TRBJ1-2; 11 bases fit TRBD1. The CDR3 length is 16 residues. Losses at the gene ends were 6 bases for V and 4 bases for J; bases not matched to a gene: 10. Germline V gives CDR1 LGHNT, CDR2 FRNRAP. Complete variable domain (other parts from reference TRBV12-5 and TRBJ1-2): DARVTQTPRHKVTEMGQEVTMRCQPILGHNTVFWYRQTMMQGLELLAYFRNRAPLDDSGMPKDRFSAEMPDATLATLKIQPSEPRDSAVYFCASGPSTGTGGYGYTFGSGTRLTVV.